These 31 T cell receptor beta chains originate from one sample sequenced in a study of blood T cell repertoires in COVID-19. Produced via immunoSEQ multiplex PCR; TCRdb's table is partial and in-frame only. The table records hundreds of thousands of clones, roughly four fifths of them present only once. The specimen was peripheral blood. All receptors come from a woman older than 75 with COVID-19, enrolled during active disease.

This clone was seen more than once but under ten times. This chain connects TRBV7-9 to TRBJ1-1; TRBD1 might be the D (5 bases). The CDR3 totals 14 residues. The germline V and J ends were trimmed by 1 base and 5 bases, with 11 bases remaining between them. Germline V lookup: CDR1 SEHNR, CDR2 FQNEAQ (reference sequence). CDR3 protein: CASSLEVSGTEAFF. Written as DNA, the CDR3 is TGTGCCAGCAGCTTAGAGGTTTCAGGGACTGAAGCTTTCTTT.

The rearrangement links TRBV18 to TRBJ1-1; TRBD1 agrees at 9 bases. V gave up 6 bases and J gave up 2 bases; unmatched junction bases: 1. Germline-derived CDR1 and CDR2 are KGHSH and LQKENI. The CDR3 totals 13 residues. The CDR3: CASSTGGNTEAFF. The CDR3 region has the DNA TGTGCCAGCTCGACAGGGGGTAACACTGAAGCTTTCTTT.

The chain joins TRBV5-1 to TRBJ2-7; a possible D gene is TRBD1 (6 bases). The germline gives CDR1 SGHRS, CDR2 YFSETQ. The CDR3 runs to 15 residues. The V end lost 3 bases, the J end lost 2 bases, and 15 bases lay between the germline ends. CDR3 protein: CASSSTGTNPYEQYF. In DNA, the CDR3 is TGCGCCAGCAGCTCAACAGGGACCAACCCCTACGAGCAGTACTTC.

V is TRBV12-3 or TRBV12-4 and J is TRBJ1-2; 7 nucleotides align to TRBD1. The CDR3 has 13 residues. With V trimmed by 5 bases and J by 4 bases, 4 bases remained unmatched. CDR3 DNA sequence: TGTGCCAGCAGTCTGGGACAGATCTATGGCTACACCTTC. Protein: CASSLGQIYGYTF.

CDR3 in amino acids: CASSQRGGGETQYF. CDR3 DNA: TGTGCCAGCAGCCAAAGAGGGGGTGGAGAGACCCAGTACTTC. The V and J genes are TRBV11-2 and TRBJ2-5, with D possibly being TRBD1 (6 bases). There are 14 residues in the CDR3. V shed 5 bases and J shed 4 bases, with 14 bases lying between them. CDR1 and CDR2 from the germline V gene are SGHAT and FQNNGV.

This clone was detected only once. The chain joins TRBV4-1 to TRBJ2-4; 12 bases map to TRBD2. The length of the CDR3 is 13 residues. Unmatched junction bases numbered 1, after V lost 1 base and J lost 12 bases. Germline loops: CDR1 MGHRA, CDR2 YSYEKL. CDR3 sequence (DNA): TGCGCCAGCAGCCAAGGACTAGCGGGGGATCAGTACTTC. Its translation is CASSQGLAGDQYF.

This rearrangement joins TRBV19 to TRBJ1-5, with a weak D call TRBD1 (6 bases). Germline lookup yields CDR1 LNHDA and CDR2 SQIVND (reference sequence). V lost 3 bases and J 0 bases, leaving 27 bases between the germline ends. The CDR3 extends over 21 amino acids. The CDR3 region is CASSMWAGQTLSASSNQPQHF. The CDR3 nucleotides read TGTGCCAGTAGTATGTGGGCAGGACAGACCCTCTCAGCCTCTAGCAATCAGCCCCAGCATTTT.

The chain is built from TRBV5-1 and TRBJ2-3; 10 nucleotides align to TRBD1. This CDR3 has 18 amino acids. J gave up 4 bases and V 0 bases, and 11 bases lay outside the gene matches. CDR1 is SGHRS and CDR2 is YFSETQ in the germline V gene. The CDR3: CASSLAVRQGARPDTQYF. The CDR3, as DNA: TGCGCCAGCAGCTTGGCCGTGCGACAGGGGGCTAGGCCAGATACGCAGTATTTT.

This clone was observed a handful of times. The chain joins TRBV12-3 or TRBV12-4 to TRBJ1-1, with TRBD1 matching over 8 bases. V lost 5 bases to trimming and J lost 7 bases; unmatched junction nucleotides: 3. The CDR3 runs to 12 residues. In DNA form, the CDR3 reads TGTGCCAGCAGTCCCGGGACAGGTGAAGCTTTCTTT. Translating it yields CASSPGTGEAFF.

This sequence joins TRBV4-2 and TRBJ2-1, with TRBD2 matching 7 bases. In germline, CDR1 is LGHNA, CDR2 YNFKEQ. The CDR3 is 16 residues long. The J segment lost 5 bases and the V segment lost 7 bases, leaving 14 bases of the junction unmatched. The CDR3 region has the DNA TGTGCCAGCACCTTAAGGGGCGGGAGTGTCGACAATGAGCAGTTCTTC. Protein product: CASTLRGGSVDNEQFF.

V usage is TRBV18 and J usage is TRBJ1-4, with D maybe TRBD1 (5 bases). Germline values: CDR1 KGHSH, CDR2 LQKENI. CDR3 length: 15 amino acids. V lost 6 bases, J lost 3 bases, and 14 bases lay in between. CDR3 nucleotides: TGTGCCAGCTCCCCCCCCGGACACCCTAATGAAAAACTGTTTTTT. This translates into CASSPPGHPNEKLFF.

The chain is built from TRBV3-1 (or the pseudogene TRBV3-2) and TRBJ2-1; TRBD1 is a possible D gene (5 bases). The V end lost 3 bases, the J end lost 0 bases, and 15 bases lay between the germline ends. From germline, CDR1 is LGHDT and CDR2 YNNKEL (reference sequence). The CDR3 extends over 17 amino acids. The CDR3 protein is CASSHVVKGISYNEQFF. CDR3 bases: TGTGCCAGCAGCCATGTCGTAAAGGGGATCTCCTACAATGAGCAGTTCTTC.

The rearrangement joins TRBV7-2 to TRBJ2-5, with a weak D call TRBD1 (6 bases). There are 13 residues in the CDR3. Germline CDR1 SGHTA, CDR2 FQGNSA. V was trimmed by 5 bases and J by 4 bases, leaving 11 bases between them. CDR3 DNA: TGTGCCAGCAGCCTGGACAGAAGAGAGACCCAGTACTTC. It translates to CASSLDRRETQYF.

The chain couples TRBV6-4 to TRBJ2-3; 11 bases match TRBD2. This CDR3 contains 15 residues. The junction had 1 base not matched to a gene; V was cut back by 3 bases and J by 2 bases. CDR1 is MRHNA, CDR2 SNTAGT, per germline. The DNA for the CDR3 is TGTGCCAGCAGTGAGACTAGCGGGACCACAGATACGCAGTATTTT. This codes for CASSETSGTTDTQYF.

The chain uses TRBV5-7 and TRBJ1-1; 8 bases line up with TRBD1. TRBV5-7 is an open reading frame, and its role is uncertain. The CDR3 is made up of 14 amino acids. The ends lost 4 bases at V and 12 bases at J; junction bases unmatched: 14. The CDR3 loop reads CASSRIPGQEESFF. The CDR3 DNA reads TGTGCCAGCAGCCGGATCCCGGGACAGGAGGAGTCTTTCTTT.

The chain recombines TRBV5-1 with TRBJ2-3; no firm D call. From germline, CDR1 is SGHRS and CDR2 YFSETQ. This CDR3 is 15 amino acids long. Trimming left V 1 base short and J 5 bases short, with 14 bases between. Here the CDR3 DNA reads TGCGCCAGCAGCTTGATATTAGGAGCTCTAGATACGCAGTATTTT. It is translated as CASSLILGALDTQYF.

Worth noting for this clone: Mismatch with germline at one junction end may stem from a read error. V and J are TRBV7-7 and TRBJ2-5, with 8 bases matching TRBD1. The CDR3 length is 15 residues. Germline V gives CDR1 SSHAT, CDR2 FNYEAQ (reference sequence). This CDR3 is CASSQTGAKGETQYF. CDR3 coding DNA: TGTGCTAGCAGCCAGACAGGGGCCAAGGGAGAGACCCAGTACTTC.

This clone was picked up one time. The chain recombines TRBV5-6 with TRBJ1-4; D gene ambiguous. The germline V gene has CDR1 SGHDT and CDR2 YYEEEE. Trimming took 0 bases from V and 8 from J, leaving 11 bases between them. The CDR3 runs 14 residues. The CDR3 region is CASSLGLSIEKLFF. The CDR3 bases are TGTGCCAGCAGCTTGGGACTGTCTATCGAAAAACTGTTTTTT.

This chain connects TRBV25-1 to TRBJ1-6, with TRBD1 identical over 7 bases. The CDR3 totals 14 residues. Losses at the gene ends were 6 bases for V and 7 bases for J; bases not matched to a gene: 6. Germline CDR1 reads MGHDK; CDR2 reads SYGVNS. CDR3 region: CASSKGTANSPLHF. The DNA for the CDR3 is TGTGCCAGCAGCAAAGGGACAGCGAATTCACCCCTCCACTTT.

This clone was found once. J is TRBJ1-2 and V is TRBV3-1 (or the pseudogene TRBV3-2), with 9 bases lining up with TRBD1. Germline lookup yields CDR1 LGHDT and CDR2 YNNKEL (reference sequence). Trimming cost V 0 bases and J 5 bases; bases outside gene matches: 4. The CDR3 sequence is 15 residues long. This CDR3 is CASSQDGTGWYGYTF. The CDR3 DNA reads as TGTGCCAGCAGCCAAGATGGGACAGGGTGGTATGGCTACACCTTC.

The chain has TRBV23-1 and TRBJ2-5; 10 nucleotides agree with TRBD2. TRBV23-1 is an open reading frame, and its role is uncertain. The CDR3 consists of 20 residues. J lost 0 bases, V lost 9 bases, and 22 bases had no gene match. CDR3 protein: CARRNHATSGPCKDQETQYF. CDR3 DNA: TGCGCCAGGAGGAATCACGCGACTAGCGGGCCCTGTAAGGACCAAGAGACCCAGTACTTC.

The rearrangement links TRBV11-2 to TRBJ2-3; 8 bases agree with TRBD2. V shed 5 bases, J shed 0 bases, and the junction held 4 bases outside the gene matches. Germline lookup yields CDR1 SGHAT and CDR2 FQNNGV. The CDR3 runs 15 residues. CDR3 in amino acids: CASSPQRGSTDTQYF. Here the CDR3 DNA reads TGTGCCAGCAGCCCACAGCGGGGGAGCACAGATACGCAGTATTTT. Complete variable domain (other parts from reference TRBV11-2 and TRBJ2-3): EAGVAQSPRYKIIEKRQSVAFWCNPISGHATLYWYQQILGQGPKLLIQFQNNGVVDDSQLPKDRFSAERLKGVDSTLKIQPAKLEDSAVYLCASSPQRGSTDTQYFGPGTRLTVL.

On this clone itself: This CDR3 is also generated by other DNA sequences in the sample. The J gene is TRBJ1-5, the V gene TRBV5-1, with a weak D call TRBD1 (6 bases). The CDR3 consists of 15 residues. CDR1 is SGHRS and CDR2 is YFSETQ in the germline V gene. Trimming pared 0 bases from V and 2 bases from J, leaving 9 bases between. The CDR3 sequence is CASSLESGGNQPQHF. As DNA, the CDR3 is TGCGCCAGCAGCTTGGAGTCAGGGGGCAATCAGCCCCAGCATTTT. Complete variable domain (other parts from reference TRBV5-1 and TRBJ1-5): KAGVTQTPRYLIKTRGQQVTLSCSPISGHRSVSWYQQTPGQGLQFLFEYFSETQRNKGNFPGRFSGRQFSNSRSEMNVSTLELGDSALYLCASSLESGGNQPQHFGDGTRLSIL.

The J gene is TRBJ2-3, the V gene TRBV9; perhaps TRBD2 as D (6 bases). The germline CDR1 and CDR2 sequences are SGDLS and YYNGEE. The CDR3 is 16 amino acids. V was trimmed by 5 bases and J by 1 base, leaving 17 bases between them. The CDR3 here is CASSQQLATGTDTQYF. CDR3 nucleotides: TGTGCCAGCAGTCAACAACTAGCTACTGGCACAGATACGCAGTATTTT.

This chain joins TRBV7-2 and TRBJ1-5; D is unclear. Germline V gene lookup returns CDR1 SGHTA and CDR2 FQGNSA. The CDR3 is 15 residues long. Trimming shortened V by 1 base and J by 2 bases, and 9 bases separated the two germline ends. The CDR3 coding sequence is TGTGCCAGCAGCTTAGGGCGGGTGGGCAATCAGCCCCAGCATTTT. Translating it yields CASSLGRVGNQPQHF.

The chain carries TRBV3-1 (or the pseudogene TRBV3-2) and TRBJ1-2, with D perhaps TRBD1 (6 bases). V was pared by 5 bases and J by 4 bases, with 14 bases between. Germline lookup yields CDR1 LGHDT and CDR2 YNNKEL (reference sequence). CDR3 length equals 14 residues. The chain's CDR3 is CASSLAGTFYGYTF. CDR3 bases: TGTGCCAGCAGCTTAGCCGGGACATTCTATGGCTACACCTTC.

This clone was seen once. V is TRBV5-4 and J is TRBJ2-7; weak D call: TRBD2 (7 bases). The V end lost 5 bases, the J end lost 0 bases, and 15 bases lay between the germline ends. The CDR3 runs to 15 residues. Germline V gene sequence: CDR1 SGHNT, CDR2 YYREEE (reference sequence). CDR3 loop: CASSFPAGASYEQYF. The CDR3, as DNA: TGTGCCAGCAGTTTCCCCGCGGGGGCCTCCTACGAGCAGTACTTC.

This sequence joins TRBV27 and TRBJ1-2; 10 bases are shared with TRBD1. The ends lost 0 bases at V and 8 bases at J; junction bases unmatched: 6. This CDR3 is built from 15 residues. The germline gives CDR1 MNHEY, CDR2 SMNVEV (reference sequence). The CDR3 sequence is CASSLSGGTGVGYTF. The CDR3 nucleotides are TGTGCCAGCAGTTTATCGGGCGGGACAGGGGTAGGCTACACCTTC.

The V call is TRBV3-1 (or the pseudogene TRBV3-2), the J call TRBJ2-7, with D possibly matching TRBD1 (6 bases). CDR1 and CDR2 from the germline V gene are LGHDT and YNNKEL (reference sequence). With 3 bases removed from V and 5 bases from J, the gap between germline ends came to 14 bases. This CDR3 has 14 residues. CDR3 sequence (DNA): TGTGCCAGCAGCCATTTTTCCAGGGACAACGAGCAGTACTTC. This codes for CASSHFSRDNEQYF.

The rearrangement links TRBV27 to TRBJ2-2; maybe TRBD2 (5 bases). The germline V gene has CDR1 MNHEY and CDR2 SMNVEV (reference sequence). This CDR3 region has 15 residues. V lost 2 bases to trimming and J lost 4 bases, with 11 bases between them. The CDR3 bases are TGTGCCAGCAGTTTAAGGTTTCGGGGCACCGGGGAGCTGTTTTTT. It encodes CASSLRFRGTGELFF.

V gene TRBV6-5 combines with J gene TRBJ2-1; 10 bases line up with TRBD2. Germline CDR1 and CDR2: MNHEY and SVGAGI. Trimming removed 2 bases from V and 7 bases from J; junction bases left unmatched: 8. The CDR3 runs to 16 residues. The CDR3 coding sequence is TGTGCCAGCAGTTACCTTTCTAGCGGGAGATTAAATGAGCAGTTCTTC. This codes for CASSYLSSGRLNEQFF.